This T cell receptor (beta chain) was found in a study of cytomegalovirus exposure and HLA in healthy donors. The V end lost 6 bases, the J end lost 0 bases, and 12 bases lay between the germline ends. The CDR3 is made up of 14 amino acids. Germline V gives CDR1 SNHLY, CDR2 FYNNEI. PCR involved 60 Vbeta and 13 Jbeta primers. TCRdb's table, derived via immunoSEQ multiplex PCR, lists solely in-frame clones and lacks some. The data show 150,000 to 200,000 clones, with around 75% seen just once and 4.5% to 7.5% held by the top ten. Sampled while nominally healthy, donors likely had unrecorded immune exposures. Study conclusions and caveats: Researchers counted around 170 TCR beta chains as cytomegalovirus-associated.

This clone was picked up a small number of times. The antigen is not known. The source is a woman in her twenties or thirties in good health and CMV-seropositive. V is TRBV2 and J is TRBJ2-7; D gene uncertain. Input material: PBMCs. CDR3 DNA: TGTGCCAGCAGCCCCGGTTTGTTCTCCTACGAGCAGTACTTC. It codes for CASSPGLFSYEQYF.